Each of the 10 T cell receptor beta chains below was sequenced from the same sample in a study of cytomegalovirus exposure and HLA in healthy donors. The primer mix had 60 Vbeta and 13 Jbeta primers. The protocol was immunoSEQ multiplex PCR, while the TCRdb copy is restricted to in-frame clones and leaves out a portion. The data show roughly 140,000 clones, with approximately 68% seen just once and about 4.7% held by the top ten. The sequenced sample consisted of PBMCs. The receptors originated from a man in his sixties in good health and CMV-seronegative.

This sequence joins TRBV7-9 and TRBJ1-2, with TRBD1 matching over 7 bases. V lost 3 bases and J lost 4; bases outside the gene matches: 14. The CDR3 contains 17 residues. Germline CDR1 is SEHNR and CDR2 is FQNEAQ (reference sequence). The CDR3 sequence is CASSFHTGTAEIYGYTF. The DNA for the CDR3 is TGTGCCAGCAGCTTCCACACCGGGACAGCCGAAATCTATGGCTACACCTTC.

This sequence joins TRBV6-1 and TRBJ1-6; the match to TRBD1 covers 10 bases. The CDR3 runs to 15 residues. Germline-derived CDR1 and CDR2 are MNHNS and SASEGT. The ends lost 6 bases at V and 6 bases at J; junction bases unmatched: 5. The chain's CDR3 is CASRATGGVNSPLHF. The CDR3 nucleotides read TGTGCCAGCAGGGCGACAGGGGGCGTTAATTCACCCCTCCACTTT.

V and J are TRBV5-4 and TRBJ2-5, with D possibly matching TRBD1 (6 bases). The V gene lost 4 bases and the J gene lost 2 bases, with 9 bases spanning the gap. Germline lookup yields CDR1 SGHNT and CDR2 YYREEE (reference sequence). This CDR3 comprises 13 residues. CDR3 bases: TGTGCCAGCAGCAACGGACAGCAAGAGACCCAGTACTTC. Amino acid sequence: CASSNGQQETQYF.

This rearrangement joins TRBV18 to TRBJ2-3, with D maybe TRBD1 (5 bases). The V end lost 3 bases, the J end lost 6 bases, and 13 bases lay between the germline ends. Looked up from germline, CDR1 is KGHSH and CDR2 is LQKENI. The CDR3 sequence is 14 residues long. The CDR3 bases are TGTGCCAGCTCACCCGCAGGGAAGTTTGATACGCAGTATTTT. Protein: CASSPAGKFDTQYF.

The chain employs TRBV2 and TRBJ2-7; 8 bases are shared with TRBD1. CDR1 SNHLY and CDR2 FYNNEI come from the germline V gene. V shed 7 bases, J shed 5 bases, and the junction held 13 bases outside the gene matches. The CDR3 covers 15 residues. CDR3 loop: CASISLQGALHEQYF. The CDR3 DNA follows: TGTGCCAGCATAAGCTTGCAGGGGGCTCTCCACGAGCAGTACTTC.

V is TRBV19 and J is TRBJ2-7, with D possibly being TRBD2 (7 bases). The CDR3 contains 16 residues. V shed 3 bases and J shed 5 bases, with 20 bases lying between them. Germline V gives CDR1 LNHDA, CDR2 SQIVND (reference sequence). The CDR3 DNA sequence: TGTGCCAGTAGTATCATGGGGGGGGGACAACTCAACGAGCAGTACTTC. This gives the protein CASSIMGGGQLNEQYF.

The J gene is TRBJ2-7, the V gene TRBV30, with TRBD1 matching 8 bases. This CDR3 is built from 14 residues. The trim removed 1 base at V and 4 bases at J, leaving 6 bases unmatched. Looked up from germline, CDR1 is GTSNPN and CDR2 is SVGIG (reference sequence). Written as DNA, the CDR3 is TGTGCCTGGAGTGCTCAGGGGGCGGGGTACGAGCAGTACTTC. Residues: CAWSAQGAGYEQYF. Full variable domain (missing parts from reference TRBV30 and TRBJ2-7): SQTIHQWPATLVQPVGSPLSLECTVEGTSNPNLYWYRQAAGRGLQLLFYSVGIGQISSEVPQNLSASRPQDRQFILSSKKLLLSDSGFYLCAWSAQGAGYEQYFGPGTRLTVT.

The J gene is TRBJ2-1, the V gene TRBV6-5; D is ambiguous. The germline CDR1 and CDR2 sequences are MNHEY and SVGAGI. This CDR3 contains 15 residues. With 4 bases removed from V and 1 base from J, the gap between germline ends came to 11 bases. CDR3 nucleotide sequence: TGTGCCAGCAGTTCTAGTCTAGTGTCCTACAATGAGCAGTTCTTC. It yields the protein CASSSSLVSYNEQFF.

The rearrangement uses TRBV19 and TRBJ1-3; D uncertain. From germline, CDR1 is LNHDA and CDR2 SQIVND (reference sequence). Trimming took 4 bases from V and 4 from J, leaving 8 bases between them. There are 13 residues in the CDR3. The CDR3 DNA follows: TGTGCCAGTAGTAGAGGCCTCGGAAACACCATATATTTT. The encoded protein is CASSRGLGNTIYF.

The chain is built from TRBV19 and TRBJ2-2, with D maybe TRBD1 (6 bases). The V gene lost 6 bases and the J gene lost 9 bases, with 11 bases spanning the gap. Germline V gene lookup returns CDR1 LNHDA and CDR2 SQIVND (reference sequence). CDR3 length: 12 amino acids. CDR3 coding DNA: TGTGCCAGTAGGTCAGGGGTGCGGGAGCTGTTTTTT. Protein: CASRSGVRELFF.